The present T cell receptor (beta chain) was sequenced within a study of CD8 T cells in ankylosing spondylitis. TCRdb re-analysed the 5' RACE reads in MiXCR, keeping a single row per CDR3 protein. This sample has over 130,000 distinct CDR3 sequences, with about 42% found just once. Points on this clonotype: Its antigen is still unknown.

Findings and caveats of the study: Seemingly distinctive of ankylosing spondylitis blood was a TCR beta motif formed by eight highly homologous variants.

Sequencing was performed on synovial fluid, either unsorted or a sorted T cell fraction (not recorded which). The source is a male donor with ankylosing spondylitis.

The DNA for the CDR3 is TGTGCCTGGAGTGTTCTACTAGTAGGCGGGGAGCTGTTTTTT. This translates into CAWSVLLVGGELFF. The V gene is TRBV30, the J gene TRBJ2-2; the D gene is possibly TRBD2 (5 bases). Between the trimmed V and J ends, which lost 0 bases and 7 bases, there was a span of 12 bases. From germline, CDR1 is GTSNPN and CDR2 SVGIG (reference sequence). CDR3 length: 14 amino acids.